Each of the 5 T cell receptor beta chains below was sequenced from the same sample in a study of Graves' ophthalmopathy and Graves' hyperthyroidism. Amplification from RNA transcripts yielded the TCR beta CDR3 regions. After a first-round RT-PCR with HTBI primers, a second-round multiplex PCR was run. Using its own MiXCR run on the multiplex PCR reads, TCRdb lists one record per CDR3 protein. The profile shows about 480,000 distinct CDR3 sequences, under 15% of them singletons. The sample was blood. These receptors all come from a woman in her 30s with Graves' ophthalmopathy.

To note about this clonotype: This may arise from a read error, as a much more abundant clone is one base away. The chain joins TRBV11-1 to TRBJ1-3; D unclear. Germline values: CDR1 SGHAT, CDR2 FQDESV (reference sequence). The ends were cut back, 5 bases at V and 0 bases at J, with 11 bases in the middle. CDR3 size: 15 residues. The CDR3 coding sequence is TGTGCCAGCAGCGTAGGACTCGCCTCTGGAAACACCATATATTTT. The encoded protein is CASSVGLASGNTIYF.

This clonotype came up many times. The chain combines TRBV27 with TRBJ2-5; D is unresolved. The CDR3 has 15 amino acids. CDR1 and CDR2 from the germline V gene are MNHEY and SMNVEV (reference sequence). The ends were cut back, 6 bases at V and 0 bases at J, with 14 bases in the middle. The CDR3 nucleotides read TGTGCCAGCAGAGAGAGAGGCCGGTACCAAGAGACCCAGTACTTC. Amino acids: CASRERGRYQETQYF.

The rearrangement joins TRBV6-1 to TRBJ2-2; D perhaps matches TRBD1 (6 bases). The length of the CDR3 is 15 residues. The V end lost 7 bases, the J end lost 8 bases, and 20 bases lay between the germline ends. The V gene's germline CDR1 is MNHNS and CDR2 SASEGT. CDR3 DNA: TGTGCCAGCACCAGGGGAGCGGCTAGAGCGGGGGAGCTGTTTTTT. Residues: CASTRGAARAGELFF.

This clonotype was counted ten times or more. This sequence joins TRBV27 and TRBJ1-2; D gene uncertain. Germline CDR1 reads MNHEY; CDR2 reads SMNVEV (reference sequence). The CDR3 has 14 amino acids. The V end lost 6 bases, the J end lost 0 bases, and 11 bases lay between the germline ends. For the CDR3, the DNA is TGTGCCAGCAGAGGTCACTTGTCTAACTATGGCTACACCTTC. As protein: CASRGHLSNYGYTF.

The table lists this clonotype with a few counts. The rearrangement uses TRBV11-3 and TRBJ2-7; no reliable D call. Trimming pared 5 bases from V and 2 bases from J, leaving 16 bases between. The CDR3 spans 15 residues. Germline-derived CDR1 and CDR2 are SGHNT and YENEEA. The CDR3 bases are TGTGCCAGCAGCCCCGTGGTGGCTGAGGCCTACGAGCAGTACTTC. Translating it yields CASSPVVAEAYEQYF.